These T cell receptor beta chains were read from a single sample in a study of human T cells and chemical hapten exposure. TCRdb re-called the 5' RACE reads with MiXCR, one entry per CDR3 protein. This table has approximately 150,000 distinct CDR3 sequences, about 4.3% appearing once. These TCRs come from a female donor in good health. Each CDR3 is given with its conserved first and last residue. Each record gives: D gene, clone size, J gene, V gene, CDR3 length, CDR3 protein, CDR3 DNA. D genes are given only for firm matches. The listing skips clone size in some rows; elsewhere it reads once, few, many or a size class.

>TRBD2|many|TRBJ2-2|TRBV20-1|15
CSASGAGGRTGELFF
TGCAGTGCTAGTGGGGCGGGGGGTCGGACCGGGGAGCTGTTTTTT
>NA|many|TRBJ2-2|TRBV6-1|14
CASSVIPNTGELFF
TGTGCCAGCAGTGTTATTCCGAACACCGGGGAGCTGTTTTTT
>NA|many|TRBJ1-3|TRBV5-5|16
CASSLAVMYSGNTIYF
TGTGCCAGCAGCTTGGCCGTCATGTACTCTGGAAACACCATATATTTT
>NA|many|TRBJ1-1|TRBV5-1|14
CASSLGSGNAEAFF
TGCGCCAGCAGCTTGGGGTCAGGGAACGCTGAAGCTTTCTTT
>NA|few|TRBJ1-6|TRBV12-3/TRBV12-4|15
CASRSGGASDSPLHF
TGTGCCAGCAGGTCAGGCGGGGCTTCGGATTCACCCCTCCACTTT
>NA|once|TRBJ2-1|TRBV15|17
CATSRPDNPCSYNEQFF
TGTGCCACCAGCAGACCGGACAACCCCTGTTCCTACAATGAGCAGTTCTTC
>TRBD1|many|TRBJ1-1|TRBV20-1|15
CSARGPRGQKKLGFF
TGCAGTGCTAGAGGTCCCAGGGGGCAAAAGAAGTTGGGTTTCTTT
>NA|many|TRBJ2-3|TRBV7-8|17
CASSLVPPPTSTDTQYF
TGTGCCAGCAGCTTAGTTCCCCCCCCTACCAGCACAGATACGCAGTATTTT
>NA|many|TRBJ1-5|TRBV12-3/TRBV12-4|15
CASSSPLESNQPQHF
TGTGCCAGCAGTTCGCCCCTCGAAAGCAATCAGCCCCAGCATTTT
>NA|many|TRBJ1-6|TRBV10-3|14
CAAGPWGPNSPLHF
TGTGCCGCCGGTCCATGGGGGCCTAATTCACCCCTCCACTTT
>NA|many|TRBJ2-3|TRBV12-3/TRBV12-4|13
CASNPGLADTQYF
TGTGCCAGCAACCCTGGGCTAGCAGATACGCAGTATTTT
>NA|many|TRBJ1-6|TRBV3-1|15
CASSPNTAPGSPLHF
TGTGCCAGCAGCCCTAATACTGCGCCAGGCTCACCCCTCCACTTT
>TRBD2|few|TRBJ2-3|TRBV6-5|17
CASSWGGLAGYTDTQYF
TGTGCCAGTTCTTGGGGGGGACTAGCGGGGTACACAGATACGCAGTATTTT
>TRBD2|many|TRBJ2-7|TRBV6-1|14
CASNWEERGSEQYF
TGTGCCAGCAATTGGGAAGAGCGGGGGAGCGAGCAGTACTTC
>TRBD1|NA|TRBJ2-7|TRBV9|14
CASSERDSSYEQYF
TGTGCCAGCAGCGAAAGGGACAGCTCCTACGAGCAGTACTTC
>NA|many|TRBJ2-1|TRBV9|15
CASSAGHNSYNEQFF
TGTGCCAGCAGCGCAGGACACAACTCCTACAATGAGCAGTTCTTC
>NA|many|TRBJ1-1|TRBV5-5|16
CASSLGVGEGRYGAFF
TGTGCCAGCAGCTTGGGGGTGGGCGAGGGCAGGTATGGAGCTTTCTTT
>TRBD1|many|TRBJ1-2|TRBV28|16
CASSLLQGISSFGYTF
TGTGCCAGCAGTTTACTACAGGGGATATCGTCTTTTGGCTACACCTTC
>NA|many|TRBJ2-7|TRBV5-1|15
CASSFTNPEMYEQYF
TGCGCCAGCAGCTTCACGAACCCGGAGATGTACGAGCAGTACTTC
>TRBD1|many|TRBJ2-1|TRBV28|18
CASSLYYRDRVSYNEQFF
TGTGCCAGCAGTTTATATTACCGGGACAGGGTCTCCTACAATGAGCAGTTCTTC
>NA|few|TRBJ1-6|TRBV7-2|15
CASSFRGAGSSPLHF
TGTGCCAGCAGCTTCCGGGGGGCGGGAAGTTCACCCCTCCACTTT
>TRBD1|many|TRBJ2-5|TRBV24-1|14
CATSDRDRTGTQYF
TGTGCCACCAGTGACCGGGACAGGACGGGGACCCAGTACTTC
>NA|many|TRBJ1-1|TRBV3-1|14
CASSQDVGDTEAFF
TGTGCCAGCAGCCAAGACGTCGGGGACACTGAAGCTTTCTTT
>NA|few|TRBJ2-7|TRBV20-1|14
CSARAHECTGEQYF
TGCAGTGCTAGAGCTCACGAGTGCACCGGCGAGCAGTACTTC
>TRBD2|many|TRBJ2-7|TRBV20-1|14
CSASTSGGTYEQYF
TGCAGTGCCAGTACTAGCGGGGGAACCTACGAGCAGTACTTC
>TRBD1|few|TRBJ1-4|TRBV12-3/TRBV12-4|13
CASRDSGYEKLFF
TGTGCCAGCCGGGACAGTGGGTATGAAAAACTGTTTTTT
>NA|few|TRBJ2-6|TRBV7-9|14
CASSLHSGANVLTF
TGTGCCAGCAGCTTGCACTCTGGGGCCAACGTCCTGACTTTC
>TRBD1|many|TRBJ1-2|TRBV29-1|15
CSAGQGASSSYGYTF
TGCAGCGCCGGACAGGGGGCGTCTTCTAGCTATGGCTACACCTTC
>NA|many|TRBJ2-5|TRBV29-1|12
CSVVGTEETQYF
TGCAGCGTTGTGGGGACTGAAGAGACCCAGTACTTC
>TRBD1|many|TRBJ1-1|TRBV27|14
CASSLERGRTEAFF
TGTGCCAGCAGTCTAGAAAGGGGGCGGACTGAAGCTTTCTTT
>TRBD2|many|TRBJ2-7|TRBV20-1|14
CSARQGAGGNEQYF
TGCAGTGCTAGACAGGGAGCGGGGGGGAACGAGCAGTACTTC
>NA|NA|TRBJ1-2|TRBV29-1|15
CSVQGTVWANYGYTF
TGCAGCGTTCAAGGGACCGTGTGGGCTAACTATGGCTACACCTTC
>NA|many|TRBJ1-1|TRBV2|12
CASHTQNTEAFF
TGTGCCAGCCACACGCAGAACACTGAAGCTTTCTTT
>NA|NA|TRBJ1-1|TRBV7-2|15
CASSLGTRMNTEAFF
TGTGCCAGCAGCTTAGGAACGAGAATGAACACTGAAGCTTTCTTT
>NA|many|TRBJ2-2|TRBV5-1|14
CASSQQGGTGELFF
TGCGCCAGCAGTCAACAGGGAGGAACCGGGGAGCTGTTTTTT
>NA|many|TRBJ2-3|TRBV6-2/TRBV6-3|18
CASSYSNFFEPGEDTQYF
TGTGCCAGCAGTTACTCGAACTTTTTTGAGCCAGGGGAAGATACGCAGTATTTT
>NA|many|TRBJ2-4|TRBV20-1|10
CSASRGPQYF
TGCAGTGCTAGCCGGGGGCCCCAGTACTTC
>TRBD1|many|TRBJ1-1|TRBV6-5|13
CASKRGPSAEAFF
TGTGCCAGCAAAAGGGGGCCATCTGCTGAAGCTTTCTTT
>NA|many|TRBJ2-3|TRBV18|13
CASSMGHSDTQYF
TGTGCCAGCTCAATGGGGCATTCAGATACGCAGTATTTT
>TRBD1|many|TRBJ1-1|TRBV28|15
CASRAGGGIRDEAFF
TGTGCCAGCAGGGCAGGGGGCGGCATTAGGGATGAAGCTTTCTTT
>TRBD1|many|TRBJ1-2|TRBV7-2|15
CASSFQTGGSYGYTF
TGTGCCAGCAGCTTTCAGACAGGGGGGAGCTATGGCTACACCTTC
>TRBD1|NA|TRBJ2-5|TRBV28|15
CASSSTGTGGVSPYF
TGTGCCAGCAGCTCCACCGGGACAGGGGGCGTTAGTCCGTACTTC
>NA|many|TRBJ2-1|TRBV3-1|12
CASSRRGNEQFF
TGTGCCAGCAGTCGGAGGGGAAATGAGCAGTTCTTC
>NA|many|TRBJ1-5|TRBV28|12
CASSFPYQPQHF
TGTGCCAGCAGTTTTCCTTATCAGCCCCAGCATTTT
>NA|many|TRBJ1-3|TRBV20-1|13
CSARGGPGNTIYF
TGCAGTGCTAGGGGGGGGCCGGGAAACACCATATATTTT
>NA|many|TRBJ2-6|TRBV5-1|15
CASSQTATGANVLTF
TGCGCCAGCAGTCAAACAGCGACCGGGGCCAACGTCCTGACTTTC
>NA|many|TRBJ2-1|TRBV7-2|14
CASSLGLGYNEQFF
TGTGCCAGCAGCTTAGGGCTAGGCTACAATGAGCAGTTCTTC
>TRBD2|many|TRBJ2-5|TRBV6-1|12
CATDSGGETQYF
TGTGCCACCGATAGCGGGGGAGAGACCCAGTACTTC
>NA|many|TRBJ2-3|TRBV12-3/TRBV12-4|14
CASSFSGLTDTQYF
TGTGCCAGCAGTTTCTCCGGGCTCACAGATACGCAGTATTTT